This T cell receptor (beta chain) was profiled in a study of blood T cell repertoires in COVID-19 (dated by TCRdb to about 2020). Study-wide context: The collaborator samples originated in the United States, Italy and Spain and spanned the acute and convalescent phases of COVID-19. The prospective study material was composed of cDNA or gDNA derived from T cells, B-cell-depleted T cells, or PBMCs. Subjects who had been exposed to COVID-19, were actively infected with it, or had recovered from it provided the deeply sampled blood TCRbeta repertoires that made up the dataset. The repertoires were made available in a free public database intended to serve as a resource for research on the immune response to SARS-CoV-2. Samples came from the ongoing ImmuneRACE study (first 160 participants) plus 1,254 subjects from 6 global collaborators. The sample metadata nearly always contained a de-identified subject ID, COVID-19 status, age in years and sex. Where HLA class I and class II types were available, the types were taken from metadata supplied by the sample provider, not from assay-based typing.

Overall results and qualifications from the work: How much clinical and demographic metadata was included differed by source and by participant, and the metadata was provided uncurated.

The collaborating institutions used their own protocols to collect whole blood in K2EDTA tubes. Collaborator samples were shipped for TCRbeta analysis as frozen whole blood, isolated PBMCs, or DNA extracted from either sample type. Note on this clone: Its antigen is still unknown. Nothing much larger sits one base from this clone, and base qualities are not available.

The junction carries 15 bases between V and J, which are trimmed by 5 bases and 5 bases respectively. CDR1 and CDR2 were assigned from the germline V gene as SGHTA and FQGNSA. The CDR3, from cysteine to phenylalanine, totals 14 residues. The read is trimmed to its CDR3 DNA, 42 bases read in frame from base 1. TCRbeta CDR3 regions were amplified from genomic DNA by means of the immunoSEQ Assay, a bias-controlled multiplex PCR. The authors processed their data as follows. The number of nucleated cells in each sample was estimated by amplification of reference gene primers within the assay. To quantify the absolute abundance of each unique TCRbeta CDR3 rearrangement, sequence reads were collapsed and filtered. For each sample, productive Simpson clonality was calculated by taking the square root of Simpson's diversity index across productive rearrangements. Entries here come from immuneACCESS through TCRdb and include only in-frame sequences with V and J called. Some clones fail to appear in such tables; in the studies checked, an unresolved V gene covers under half of the shortfall, and the cause of the remainder is unknown. The DNA was the basis for D and trimming; V, J and clone size are from that table. The sample table contains about 34,000 clones; only one count was recorded for around 90% of them. The top ten constitute less than 15% of the sample.

The receptor's source is a man in his 70s with active COVID-19. Recombination connected TRBV7-2 to TRBJ1-1; 6 matching bases give a weak D call of TRBD1. The material sequenced was peripheral blood. The DNA sequence is TGTGCCAGCAGCCCTCAGGGGCGGCGGACTGAAGCTTTCTTT. Translated, it reads CASSPQGRRTEAFF.